This TCR beta chain was identified during a study of beta chain features in type 1 diabetes. About the research overall: All samples combined gave around 100,000,000 sorted cells for examination. Study results and caveats: A moderate, significant TCRB CDR3 shortening appeared in type 1 diabetes across four CD4+ subsets. PCR might preferentially amplify shorter templates, equally in patients and controls.

Isolated RNA was reverse transcribed in full, so expressed TCRB transcripts were sequenced. Profiled with immunoSEQ multiplex PCR; TCRdb holds only in-frame clones, not every one. This table holds around 360,000 clones, over 10% found once. Via the markers CD45RO/CCR7/CD25/CD127/CD95/CD27, stem cell-like memory, regulatory, central memory and naive CD4+ cells were sorted. About this clone itself: Its target is not known.

From germline, CDR1 is SEHNR and CDR2 FQNEAQ (reference sequence). The CDR3 is 14 amino acids. Trimming took off 8 bases at V and 2 bases at J, with 13 bases between the two ends. This clonotype was obtained from a woman younger than 30 with type 1 diabetes. Sequenced input: naive CD4+ T cells from blood. This chain uses TRBV7-9 with TRBJ1-5; D not resolved. The chain's CDR3 is CASGGGGGNQPQHF. As DNA, the CDR3 is TGTGCCAGCGGCGGAGGTGGGGGCAATCAGCCCCAGCATTTT. Variable domain in full (rest from reference TRBV7-9 and TRBJ1-5): DTGVSQNPRHKITKRGQNVTFRCDPISEHNRLYWYRQTLGQGPEFLTYFQNEAQLEKSRLLSDRFSAERPKGSFSTLEIQRTEQGDSAMYLCASGGGGGNQPQHFGDGTRLSIL.